This T cell receptor (beta chain) was identified during a study of siplizumab effects on memory and regulatory T cells. General observations from the study: The study found that siplizumab significantly reduced alloreactive sequences traceable to unstimulated CD4+ memory cells. An assignable phenotype, naive or memory, was missing from roughly 86-96% of proliferating CD4+ or CD8+ clones. No functional test confirmed suppression by proliferating siplizumab-culture Tregs.

The protocol was immunoSEQ multiplex PCR, while the TCRdb copy is restricted to in-frame clones and leaves out a portion. The table lists more than 85,000 clones, roughly 90% of them singletons, with about 1.1% in the top ten. On this clone: The antigen is undetermined.

Sequenced material: CD4+ T cells sorted from blood. The clonotype was recovered from a human donor in good health.

CDR3 region: CASTVGTGSYEQYF. DNA for the CDR3: TGTGCCAGCACCGTCGGGACAGGGAGCTACGAGCAGTACTTC. The chain couples TRBV6-1 to TRBJ2-7; 9 positions agree with TRBD1. Germline values: CDR1 MNHNS, CDR2 SASEGT. Germline trimming cut 7 bases from V and 3 bases from J; bases unmatched to any gene: 7. The CDR3 totals 14 residues.